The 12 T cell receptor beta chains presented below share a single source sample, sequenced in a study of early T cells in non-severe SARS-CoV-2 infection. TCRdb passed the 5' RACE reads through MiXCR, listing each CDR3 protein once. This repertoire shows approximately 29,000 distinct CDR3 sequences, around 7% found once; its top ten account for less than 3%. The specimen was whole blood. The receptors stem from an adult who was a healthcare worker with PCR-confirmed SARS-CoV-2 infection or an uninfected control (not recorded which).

The chain's CDR3 is CASSPGTGDGEQFF. The CDR3 coding sequence is TGTGCCAGCAGCCCGGGGACAGGGGACGGTGAGCAGTTCTTC. The chain joins TRBV11-3 to TRBJ2-1, with TRBD1 matching 10 bases. The CDR3 length is 14 residues. Losses at the gene ends were 5 bases for V and 9 bases for J; bases not matched to a gene: 7. Germline values: CDR1 SGHNT, CDR2 YENEEA.

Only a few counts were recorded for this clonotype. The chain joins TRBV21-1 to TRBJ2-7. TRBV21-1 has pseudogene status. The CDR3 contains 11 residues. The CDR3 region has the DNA TGTGCCAGCAGCAAATCCCACGAGCAGTACTTC. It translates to CASSKSHEQYF.

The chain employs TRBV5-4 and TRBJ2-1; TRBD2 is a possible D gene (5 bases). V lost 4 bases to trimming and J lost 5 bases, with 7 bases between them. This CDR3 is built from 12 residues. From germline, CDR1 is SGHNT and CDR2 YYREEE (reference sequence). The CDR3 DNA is TGTGCCAGCAGCGTGGGAGACAATGAGCAGTTCTTC. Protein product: CASSVGDNEQFF.

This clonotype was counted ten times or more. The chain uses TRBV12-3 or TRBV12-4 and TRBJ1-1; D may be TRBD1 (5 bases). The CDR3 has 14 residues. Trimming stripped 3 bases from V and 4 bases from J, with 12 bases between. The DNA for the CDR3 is TGTGCCAGCAGTTTGCGGGGGAAGGGCACTGAAGCTTTCTTT. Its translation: CASSLRGKGTEAFF.

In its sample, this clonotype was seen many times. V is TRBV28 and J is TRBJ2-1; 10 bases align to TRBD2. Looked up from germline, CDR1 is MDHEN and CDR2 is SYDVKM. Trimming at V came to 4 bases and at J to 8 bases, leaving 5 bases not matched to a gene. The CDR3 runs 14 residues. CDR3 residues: CASSSSGRDYEQFF. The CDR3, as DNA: TGTGCCAGCAGTTCCAGCGGGAGGGATTATGAGCAGTTCTTC.

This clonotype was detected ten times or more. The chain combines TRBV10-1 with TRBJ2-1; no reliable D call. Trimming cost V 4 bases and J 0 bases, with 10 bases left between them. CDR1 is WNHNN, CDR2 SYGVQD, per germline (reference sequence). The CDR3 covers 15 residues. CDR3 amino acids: CASSAQRDSYNEQFF. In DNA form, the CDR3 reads TGCGCCAGCAGTGCCCAACGAGACTCCTACAATGAGCAGTTCTTC.

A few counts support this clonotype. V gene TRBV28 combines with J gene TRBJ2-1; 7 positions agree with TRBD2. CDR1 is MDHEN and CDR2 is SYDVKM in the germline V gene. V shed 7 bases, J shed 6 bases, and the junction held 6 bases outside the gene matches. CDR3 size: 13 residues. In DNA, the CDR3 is TGTGCCAGCATCGGCGGGAGCACCAATGAGCAGTTCTTC. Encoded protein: CASIGGSTNEQFF.

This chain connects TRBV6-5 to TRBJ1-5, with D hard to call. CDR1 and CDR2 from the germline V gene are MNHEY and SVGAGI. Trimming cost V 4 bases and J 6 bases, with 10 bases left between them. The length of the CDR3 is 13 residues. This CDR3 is CASSSRESQPQHF. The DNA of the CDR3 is TGTGCCAGCAGTTCAAGGGAGAGTCAGCCCCAGCATTTT.

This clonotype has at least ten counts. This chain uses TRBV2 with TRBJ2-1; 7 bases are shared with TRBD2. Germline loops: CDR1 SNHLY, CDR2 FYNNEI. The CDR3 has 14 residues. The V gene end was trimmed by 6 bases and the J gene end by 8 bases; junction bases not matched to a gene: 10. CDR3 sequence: CASRTSAFRHEQFF. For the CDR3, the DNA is TGTGCCAGCAGAACTAGCGCCTTTCGGCATGAGCAGTTCTTC.

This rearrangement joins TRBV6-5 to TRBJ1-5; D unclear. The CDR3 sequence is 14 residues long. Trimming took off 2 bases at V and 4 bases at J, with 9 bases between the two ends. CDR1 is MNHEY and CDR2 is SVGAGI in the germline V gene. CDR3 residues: CASSYSLGNQPQHF. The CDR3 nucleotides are TGTGCCAGCAGTTACAGTTTGGGGAATCAGCCCCAGCATTTT.

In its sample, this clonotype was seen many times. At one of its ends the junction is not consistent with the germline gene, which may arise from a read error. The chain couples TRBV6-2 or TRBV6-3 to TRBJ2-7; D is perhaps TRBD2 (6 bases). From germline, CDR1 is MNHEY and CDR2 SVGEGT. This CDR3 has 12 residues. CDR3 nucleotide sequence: TGTGCCAGCAGTTGGGACTCCTCCGAGGAGTACTTC. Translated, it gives CASSWDSSEEYF.

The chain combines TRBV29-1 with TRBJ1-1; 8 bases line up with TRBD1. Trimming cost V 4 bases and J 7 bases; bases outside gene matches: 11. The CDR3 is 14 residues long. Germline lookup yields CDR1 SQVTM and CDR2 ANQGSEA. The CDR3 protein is CSVARTRTGFEAFF. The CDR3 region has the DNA TGCAGCGTTGCCCGAACCCGGACAGGGTTTGAAGCTTTCTTT.